Below, 29 T cell receptor beta chains from the same sample are listed, as sequenced in a study of T cell repertoires in aging, cancer and after chemotherapy. Rearranged V-D-J TRB sequences were amplified with a mixed TRB-A/B primer pool. TCRdb called the multiplex PCR reads again in MiXCR, with one record for every CDR3 protein. The sample includes approximately 2,000 distinct CDR3 sequences, about 35% seen only once; the top ten take roughly 7.2%. Peripheral blood genomic DNA, not sorted cells or RNA, was the template. Sequencing was done on a sample of blood. All receptors derive from a human donor with a solid tumor.

V usage is TRBV6-5 and J usage is TRBJ1-4, with D uncertain. Deletions cut 0 bases from V and 0 bases from J, with 11 bases between. Germline V gives CDR1 MNHEY, CDR2 SVGAGI. The CDR3 is 17 amino acids. This chain's CDR3 is CASSYSEAATTNEKLFF. Here the CDR3 DNA reads TGTGCCAGCAGTTACTCGGAGGCGGCCACAACTAATGAAAAACTGTTTTTT.

V is TRBV5-6 and J is TRBJ1-2; 8 nucleotides line up with TRBD1. The junction had 8 bases not matched to a gene; V was cut back by 3 bases and J by 4 bases. Per germline, CDR1 SGHDT and CDR2 YYEEEE. This CDR3 contains 15 residues. CDR3 in amino acids: CASSSTGEVSYGYTF. CDR3 in DNA: TGTGCCAGCAGCTCGACAGGGGAGGTTAGCTATGGCTACACCTTC.

The rearrangement joins TRBV12-3 or TRBV12-4 to TRBJ2-7, with D possibly matching TRBD2 (6 bases). Trimming cost V 2 bases and J 7 bases, with 12 bases left between them. This CDR3 region has 13 residues. The CDR3 nucleotides read TGTGCCAGCAGTTTATCCCCAGGAGGGGAGCAGTACTTC. This codes for CASSLSPGGEQYF.

The V gene is TRBV6-2 or TRBV6-3, the J gene TRBJ2-7; 7 bases line up with TRBD1. The CDR3 totals 14 residues. Germline CDR1 and CDR2: MNHEY and SVGEGT. V trimming: 6 bases; J trimming: 3 bases; junction bases outside the gene matches: 8. The CDR3 DNA is TGTGCCAGCAGGCGGACAGGCACCTACTACGAGCAGTACTTC. This translates into CASRRTGTYYEQYF.

This clonotype has just a few counts. V gene TRBV27 combines with J gene TRBJ2-5; D is ambiguous. The CDR3 has 13 residues. Per germline, CDR1 MNHEY and CDR2 SMNVEV (reference sequence). Trimming took 0 bases from V and 0 from J, leaving 2 bases between them. The CDR3, as DNA: TGTGCCAGCAGTTTATCCCACCAAGAGACCCAGTACTTC. Residues: CASSLSHQETQYF.

The rearrangement joins TRBV7-9 to TRBJ2-5, with TRBD2 matching 7 bases. Germline assignment: CDR1 SEHNR and CDR2 FQNEAQ (reference sequence). The J segment lost 0 bases and the V segment lost 6 bases, leaving 10 bases of the junction unmatched. The CDR3 is 16 amino acids. The CDR3 sequence: CASRSYLGTNQETQYF. In nucleotides, the CDR3 is TGTGCCAGCAGATCGTATCTCGGGACTAACCAAGAGACCCAGTACTTC.

This clonotype showed up just once. The genes are TRBV24-1 and TRBJ2-6, with a weak D call TRBD2 (7 bases). The germline V gene has CDR1 KGHDR and CDR2 SFDVKD. The CDR3 consists of 19 residues. V was shortened by 0 bases and J by 0 bases, with 14 bases between the two germline ends. The CDR3 DNA reads as TGTGCCACCAGTGATTTGCGGGGGGCAGGAACCTCTGGGGCCAACGTCCTGACTTTC. As protein: CATSDLRGAGTSGANVLTF.

The CDR3 DNA reads as TGTGCCAGCAGTTACTCGGGATTATCTACTCAGCCCCAGCATTTT. Its protein is CASSYSGLSTQPQHF. The V call is TRBV6-5, the J call TRBJ1-5; D gene ambiguous. This CDR3 has 15 amino acids. Trimming took 0 bases from V and 6 from J, leaving 12 bases between them. The germline V gene has CDR1 MNHEY and CDR2 SVGAGI.

This chain joins TRBV5-6 and TRBJ2-5, with TRBD1 identical over 9 bases. The CDR3 loop spans 15 amino acids. Unmatched junction bases numbered 6, after V lost 2 bases and J lost 4 bases. The germline gives CDR1 SGHDT, CDR2 YYEEEE. The chain's CDR3 is CASSLDRGNLETQYF. The CDR3 DNA reads as TGTGCCAGCAGCTTAGACAGGGGGAATTTAGAGACCCAGTACTTC.

The chain uses TRBV28 and TRBJ2-3, with 9 bases aligning to TRBD2. Germline V CDR1 and CDR2: MDHEN, SYDVKM. There are 14 residues in the CDR3. With 4 bases clipped from V and 6 bases from J, the junction kept 5 bases outside the gene matches. DNA for the CDR3: TGTGCCAGCAGTTCCAGGCGGGAGGGCGATACGCAGTATTTT. Translated: CASSSRREGDTQYF.

This chain uses TRBV19 with TRBJ2-2, with TRBD2 matching 13 bases. Germline V gives CDR1 LNHDA, CDR2 SQIVND (reference sequence). This CDR3 is built from 17 residues. J was trimmed by 3 bases and V by 7 bases; bases with no gene match: 8. CDR3 bases: TGTGCCAGTAAGACCTCTGGACTAGCGGGAGACACCGGGGAGCTGTTTTTT. This encodes CASKTSGLAGDTGELFF.

This clonotype was seen a single time. This chain links TRBV18 with TRBJ2-1; D call uncertain. The CDR3 sequence is 18 residues long. V shed 0 bases and J shed 0 bases, with 15 bases lying between them. CDR1 KGHSH and CDR2 LQKENI come from the germline V gene. CDR3 sequence reads: CASSPPIIRAHSYNEQFF. CDR3 DNA: TGTGCCAGCTCACCACCTATAATCCGGGCTCACTCCTACAATGAGCAGTTCTTC.

The J gene is TRBJ1-2, the V gene TRBV5-1; D not resolved. This CDR3 region has 14 residues. Germline CDR1 reads SGHRS; CDR2 reads YFSETQ. The V and J ends lost 1 base and 4 bases respectively, with 11 bases between them. The DNA for the CDR3 is TGCGCCAGCAGCTTGTTTCTCGTCGGCTATGGCTACACCTTC. Its protein is CASSLFLVGYGYTF.

This clonotype was detected only a few times. The gene calls are TRBV19 and TRBJ1-5; weak D call: TRBD1 (5 bases). Germline V gene data show CDR1 as LNHDA and CDR2 as SQIVND (reference sequence). Trimming removed 7 bases at V and 6 bases at J, with 19 bases between. This CDR3 contains 15 residues. The chain's CDR3 is CASTTAAGTTQPQHF. The CDR3 bases are TGTGCCAGTACCACGGCGGCAGGGACTACTCAGCCCCAGCATTTT.

The CDR3 here is CASSTRQGGTGELFF. DNA for the CDR3: TGTGCCAGCAGCACACGACAGGGTGGCACCGGGGAGCTGTTTTTT. V gene TRBV7-2 combines with J gene TRBJ2-2; 7 positions agree with TRBD1. The V segment lost 5 bases and the J segment 4 bases; nucleotides outside the gene matches: 7. Per germline, CDR1 SGHTA and CDR2 FQGNSA. The CDR3 extends over 15 amino acids.

Note on this clonotype: Being one base from a much bigger clone, this may be a read error. The V and J genes are TRBV30 and TRBJ2-3, with D perhaps TRBD1 or TRBD2 (5 bases each). The CDR3 contains 14 residues. Per germline, CDR1 GTSNPN and CDR2 SVGIG (reference sequence). CDR3 in DNA: TGTGCCTGCCATTCGGGAAGAAGCACAGGTACGCAGTATTTT. Its translation: CACHSGRSTGTQYF.

Of note for this clonotype: A much bigger clone sits one base away, suggesting this may be a read error. The CDR3 loop is CATSTPPLAGVTVELFF. CDR3 DNA sequence: TGTGCCACCAGCACCCCCCCGCTAGCGGGAGTCACCGTGGAGCTGTTTTTT. V and J are TRBV15 and TRBJ2-2; 10 nucleotides line up with TRBD2. The germline gives CDR1 LNHNV, CDR2 YYDKDF (reference sequence). This CDR3 contains 17 residues.

This rearrangement joins TRBV6-5 to TRBJ2-1; 7 nucleotides line up with TRBD2. Germline CDR1 is MNHEY and CDR2 is SVGAGI. The V gene end was trimmed by 5 bases and the J gene end by 4 bases; junction bases not matched to a gene: 5. The CDR3 has 14 residues. The CDR3 DNA reads as TGTGCCAGCAGTCGACTAGCTCCTTACAATGAGCAGTTCTTC. This gives the protein CASSRLAPYNEQFF.

The J gene is TRBJ1-2, the V gene TRBV15, with TRBD1 matching 9 bases. V shed 1 base and J 5 bases; nucleotides not matched to a gene: 17. Germline V CDR1 and CDR2: LNHNV, YYDKDF (reference sequence). The CDR3 has 19 amino acids. CDR3 sequence: CATSRVADRGGWSTYGYTF. For the CDR3, the DNA is TGTGCCACCAGCAGAGTGGCGGACAGGGGCGGATGGAGTACGTATGGCTACACCTTC.

By sample share, this clonotype is large. V gene TRBV19 combines with J gene TRBJ2-2; possibly TRBD2 for D (6 bases). The germline gives CDR1 LNHDA, CDR2 SQIVND (reference sequence). The V end was cut by 10 bases, the J end by 5 bases, with 20 bases between. This CDR3 region has 15 residues. Written as DNA, the CDR3 is TGTGCCACCCGGGGGTCGGTAGCGCGGACCGGGGAGCTGTTTTTT. Translated: CATRGSVARTGELFF.

The rearrangement joins TRBV5-6 to TRBJ2-7; D is unclear. The length of the CDR3 is 12 residues. Between the trimmed V and J ends, which lost 0 bases and 6 bases, there was a span of 7 bases. The germline V gene encodes CDR1 SGHDT and CDR2 YYEEEE. The CDR3 region has the DNA TGTGCCAGCAGCTTGGCCGCTTCCGAGCAGTACTTC. Amino acid sequence: CASSLAASEQYF. Together with reference TRBV5-6 and TRBJ2-7, the CDR3 gives the full variable domain: DAGVTQSPTHLIKTRGQQVTLRCSPKSGHDTVSWYQQALGQGPQFIFQYYEEEERQRGNFPDRFSGHQFPNYSSELNVNALLLGDSALYLCASSLAASEQYFGPGTRLTVT.

In its sample, this clonotype was seen a few times. The V call is TRBV27, the J call TRBJ2-1; D is tentatively TRBD1 or TRBD2 (6 bases each). The V gene lost 6 bases and the J gene lost 5 bases, with 14 bases spanning the gap. In germline, CDR1 is MNHEY, CDR2 SMNVEV (reference sequence). CDR3 size: 14 residues. This CDR3 reads CASRKGGVNNEQFF. The CDR3 DNA follows: TGTGCCAGCAGAAAGGGGGGCGTTAACAATGAGCAGTTCTTC.

This clonotype showed up just a few times. This chain links TRBV18 with TRBJ2-2; TRBD2 matches at 7 bases. This CDR3 comprises 15 residues. Germline-derived CDR1 and CDR2 are KGHSH and LQKENI. V lost 2 bases and J lost 1; bases outside the gene matches: 1. CDR3 in DNA: TGTGCCAGCTCACCAGGACTAGTGAACACCGGGGAGCTGTTTTTT. As protein: CASSPGLVNTGELFF.

The gene calls are TRBV20-1 and TRBJ2-7; 9 bases are a match to TRBD1. The CDR3 is made up of 15 amino acids. Trimming cost V 5 bases and J 0 bases; bases outside gene matches: 8. CDR1 and CDR2 (germline): DFQATT, SNEGSKA (reference sequence). The CDR3 nucleotides are TGCAGTGCTCGGACAGGGGACCGGTTCTCCTACGAGCAGTACTTC. It specifies CSARTGDRFSYEQYF.

The chain combines TRBV27 with TRBJ2-7, with 9 positions matching TRBD2. The junction had 8 bases not matched to a gene; V was cut back by 6 bases and J by 5 bases. The CDR3 spans 14 residues. Germline CDR1 MNHEY, CDR2 SMNVEV (reference sequence). This CDR3 reads CASRSLAGLDEQYF. The CDR3 coding sequence is TGTGCCAGCAGGTCACTAGCGGGCCTCGACGAGCAGTACTTC.

V usage is TRBV11-2 and J usage is TRBJ2-7, with D possibly matching TRBD1 (7 bases). Between the trimmed V and J ends, which lost 5 bases and 2 bases, there was a span of 19 bases. This CDR3 has 16 amino acids. The germline CDR1 and CDR2 sequences are SGHAT and FQNNGV. CDR3 sequence reads: CASSPRQGEVPYEQYF. Here the CDR3 DNA reads TGTGCCAGCAGCCCCCGCCAGGGGGAGGTCCCCTACGAGCAGTACTTC.

This clonotype is judged large. The rearrangement links TRBV5-6 to TRBJ2-3; 7 bases line up with TRBD2. This CDR3 region has 16 residues. Germline values: CDR1 SGHDT, CDR2 YYEEEE. The V gene end was trimmed by 6 bases and the J gene end by 2 bases; junction bases not matched to a gene: 12. CDR3 sequence: CASIVGGGSITDTQYF. The CDR3 DNA reads TGTGCCAGCATCGTTGGAGGCGGGAGTATCACAGATACGCAGTATTTT.

In this sample, this clonotype turned up once. The rearrangement links TRBV5-3 to TRBJ2-1, with D unclear. TRBV5-3 is an open reading frame whose function is uncertain. The CDR3 is made up of 17 amino acids. Trimming took off 5 bases at V and 6 bases at J, with 24 bases between the two ends. This chain's CDR3 is CARRPPHPILQFNEQFF. Here the CDR3 DNA reads TGTGCCAGAAGACCCCCTCACCCCATCCTCCAATTCAATGAGCAGTTCTTC.

Comment on this clonotype: This may arise from a read error, as a much more abundant clone is one base away. The genes are TRBV7-6 and TRBJ2-3, with no clear D. V dropped 1 base and J dropped 7 bases, with 15 bases sitting between them. This CDR3 region has 15 residues. Germline CDR1 reads SGHVS; CDR2 reads FNYEAQ. The CDR3 spells CASSLVERETNTQYF. The CDR3, as DNA: TGTGCCAGCAGCTTAGTCGAGCGAGAGACAAATACGCAGTATTTT.